What follows are 28 T cell receptor beta chains derived from one specimen sequenced in a study of a mutant IDH1 vaccine in newly diagnosed glioma (dated by TCRdb to the early 2020s). Receptor amplification or capture employed the immunoSEQ multiplex PCR assay. TCRdb obtained this table from immuneACCESS and retained in-frame rearrangements with V and J assigned. These tables miss some clones; where compared with another copy, unresolved V genes account for less than half of the shortfall, and the remainder is unexplained. The sample table lists 30,000 to 40,000 clones, about four fifths of them with a count of one. The ten largest make up roughly 6.6% of the sample. Interpreted using the paper, the time point label stands for: week 35, safety follow-up. Each vaccine dose, consisting of 300 ug of a 20-mer mutant IDH1 peptide in Montanide, was administered subcutaneously with topical imiquimod. These receptors have no known antigen.

The sequencing used PBMCs, collected from a glioma patient whose treatment included an IDH1 peptide vaccine. These receptors were collected from a young woman with glioma.

This clone was detected only a few times. CDR3 in DNA: TGTGCCAGCAGCTTATGGTCGGGTCTGGAAGGAAACACCATATATTTT. Amino acid sequence: CASSLWSGLEGNTIYF. This chain uses TRBV11-3 with TRBJ1-3; D is unclear. The CDR3 runs to 16 residues. V was cut by 2 bases and J by 4 bases, with 15 bases left in between. Germline values: CDR1 SGHNT, CDR2 YENEEA.

The chain couples TRBV7-9 to TRBJ2-7; D is unresolved. The germline V gene encodes CDR1 SEHNR and CDR2 FQNEAQ (reference sequence). This CDR3 has 14 residues. Trimming removed 0 bases from V and 4 bases from J, with 10 bases in between. The CDR3 is CASSLAPEKYEQYF. The CDR3, as DNA: TGTGCCAGCAGCTTAGCTCCAGAGAAGTACGAGCAGTACTTC. Together with reference TRBV7-9 and TRBJ2-7, the CDR3 gives the full variable domain: DTGVSQNPRHKITKRGQNVTFRCDPISEHNRLYWYRQTLGQGPEFLTYFQNEAQLEKSRLLSDRFSAERPKGSFSTLEIQRTEQGDSAMYLCASSLAPEKYEQYFGPGTRLTVT.

The rearrangement joins TRBV18 to TRBJ1-4, with D hard to call. The CDR3 runs to 14 residues. The germline CDR1 and CDR2 sequences are KGHSH and LQKENI. V lost 6 bases, J lost 0 bases, and 8 bases lay in between. The CDR3 DNA reads TGTGCCAGCTCCGAGGTAGCAACTAATGAAAAACTGTTTTTT. As protein: CASSEVATNEKLFF.

This clone was detected only once. V is TRBV5-4 and J is TRBJ2-7; 9 bases are a match to TRBD2. V lost 2 bases and J lost 0; bases outside the gene matches: 9. Germline V gene data show CDR1 as SGHNT and CDR2 as YYREEE (reference sequence). This CDR3 comprises 17 residues. Here the CDR3 reads CASSFASGARSSYEQYF. CDR3 in DNA: TGTGCCAGCAGCTTTGCTAGCGGGGCAAGGAGCTCCTACGAGCAGTACTTC. Full variable domain (rest looked up from reference TRBV5-4 and TRBJ2-7): ETGVTQSPTHLIKTRGQQVTLRCSSQSGHNTVSWYQQALGQGPQFIFQYYREEENGRGNFPPRFSGLQFPNYSSELNVNALELDDSALYLCASSFASGARSSYEQYFGPGTRLTVT.

This clone occurred once. For the CDR3, the DNA is TGTGCCAGCAGCGAATGGAATCGGGTTATGGGTGCCGGGGAGCTGTTTTTT. Translating gives CASSEWNRVMGAGELFF. The rearrangement uses TRBV5-4 and TRBJ2-2; D remains ambiguous. The CDR3 runs 17 residues. CDR1 is SGHNT and CDR2 is YYREEE in the germline V gene (reference sequence). Trimming took off 4 bases at V and 6 bases at J, with 22 bases between the two ends.

This sequence joins TRBV9 and TRBJ2-7, with TRBD1 identical over 10 bases. The germline V gene encodes CDR1 SGDLS and CDR2 YYNGEE. The CDR3 sequence is 14 residues long. With V trimmed by 3 bases and J by 3 bases, 3 bases remained unmatched. CDR3: CASSARDRGYEQYF. Here the CDR3 DNA reads TGTGCCAGCAGCGCCCGGGACAGGGGCTACGAGCAGTACTTC.

This clone was seen once. The CDR3 is CASRGMTGASEQFF. DNA of the CDR3: TGTGCCAGCAGGGGCATGACAGGTGCTTCCGAGCAGTTCTTC. The chain links TRBV25-1 to TRBJ2-1; D possibly corresponds to TRBD1 (6 bases). Trimming stripped 6 bases from V and 10 bases from J, with 19 bases between. CDR1 is MGHDK, CDR2 SYGVNS, per germline. The CDR3 spans 14 residues.

The gene calls are TRBV19 and TRBJ1-5; D is perhaps TRBD1 (6 bases). Germline assignment: CDR1 LNHDA and CDR2 SQIVND (reference sequence). The V end was cut by 0 bases, the J end by 0 bases, with 15 bases between. The CDR3 covers 18 residues. The CDR3 here is CASSIDRGGADSNQPQHF. The CDR3 DNA reads as TGTGCCAGTAGTATAGATCGGGGGGGGGCAGATAGCAATCAGCCCCAGCATTTT.

V is TRBV12-5 and J is TRBJ2-4, with 11 bases identical to TRBD1. The CDR3 is made up of 15 amino acids. V was pared by 0 bases and J by 8 bases, with 3 bases of the junction left unmatched. From germline, CDR1 is LGHNT and CDR2 FRNRAP. CDR3 region: CASGLVDRGPHIQYF. In DNA form, the CDR3 reads TGTGCTAGTGGTTTGGTGGACAGGGGGCCGCACATTCAGTACTTC.

V is TRBV6-1 and J is TRBJ1-5; D unclear. This CDR3 has 12 residues. Germline V CDR1 and CDR2: MNHNS, SASEGT. Trimming cost V 1 base and J 7 bases, with 5 bases left between them. CDR3 region: CASSEGPQPQHF. CDR3 sequence (DNA): TGTGCCAGCAGTGAAGGTCCCCAGCCCCAGCATTTT.

The CDR3 DNA reads as TGTGCCAGCAGTTCACGGCTAGCGGGAGCCTACGAGCAGTACTTC. Protein sequence: CASSSRLAGAYEQYF. The gene calls are TRBV27 and TRBJ2-7; 10 nucleotides match TRBD2. Germline assignment: CDR1 MNHEY and CDR2 SMNVEV (reference sequence). This CDR3 comprises 15 residues. The J segment lost 2 bases and the V segment lost 4 bases, leaving 5 bases of the junction unmatched.

J is TRBJ1-4 and V is TRBV7-8; TRBD1 might be the D (6 bases). In germline, CDR1 is SGHVS, CDR2 FQNEAQ. The CDR3 loop spans 14 amino acids. V was pared by 7 bases and J by 4 bases, with 13 bases between. DNA of the CDR3: TGTGCCAGCATGGGGGGGGCCCATAATGAAAAACTGTTTTTT. This encodes CASMGGAHNEKLFF.

This clone was detected once. This rearrangement joins TRBV7-9 to TRBJ2-1, with 10 bases fitting TRBD1. The germline gives CDR1 SEHNR, CDR2 FQNEAQ (reference sequence). Germline trimming cut 5 bases from V and 6 bases from J; bases unmatched to any gene: 10. The CDR3 loop spans 16 amino acids. Written as DNA, the CDR3 is TGTGCCAGCAGCCCTACCGGGACAGGGGAAATCAATGAGCAGTTCTTC. Translating gives CASSPTGTGEINEQFF.

The CDR3 spells CASSLQGFTYEQYF. The CDR3 DNA reads as TGTGCCAGCAGTTTACAGGGTTTCACCTACGAGCAGTACTTC. The chain links TRBV28 to TRBJ2-7, with D possibly being TRBD1 (5 bases). V was clipped by 2 bases and J by 2 bases, with 10 bases between them. The CDR3 loop spans 14 amino acids. Germline V gene lookup returns CDR1 MDHEN and CDR2 SYDVKM.

The V call is TRBV6-5, the J call TRBJ2-5, with D perhaps TRBD1 or TRBD2 (5 bases each). Trimming cost V 2 bases and J 5 bases, with 18 bases left between them. The CDR3 is made up of 16 amino acids. Germline CDR1 and CDR2: MNHEY and SVGAGI. CDR3 DNA sequence: TGTGCCAGCAGTTACGGACCCAGGGAGAGGAGGGAGACCCAGTACTTC. This gives the protein CASSYGPRERRETQYF.

CDR3 nucleotides: TGTGCCAGCAGTGGGCGGGAGAGCACAGATACGCAGTATTTT. Amino acids: CASSGRESTDTQYF. This chain uses TRBV9 with TRBJ2-3, with 7 bases that match TRBD2. The CDR3 has 14 amino acids. V lost 5 bases, J lost 0 bases, and 3 bases stayed unmatched. From germline, CDR1 is SGDLS and CDR2 YYNGEE. Filled out from reference TRBV9 and TRBJ2-3, the complete variable domain reads DSGVTQTPKHLITATGQRVTLRCSPRSGDLSVYWYQQSLDQGLQFLIQYYNGEERAKGNILERFSAQQFPDLHSELNLSSLELGDSALYFCASSGRESTDTQYFGPGTRLTVL.

This clone was counted between two and nine times. V gene TRBV4-1 combines with J gene TRBJ1-1; D perhaps matches TRBD1 (6 bases). The V gene lost 3 bases and the J gene lost 0 bases, with 20 bases spanning the gap. The germline V gene encodes CDR1 MGHRA and CDR2 YSYEKL. The CDR3 contains 18 residues. CDR3 DNA sequence: TGCGCCAGCAGCCACCTGACATTCAGGGGCAGCCTGAACACTGAAGCTTTCTTT. It translates to CASSHLTFRGSLNTEAFF.

This rearrangement joins TRBV9 to TRBJ1-1; no clear D gene. This CDR3 is 13 amino acids long. Trimming left V 0 bases short and J 3 bases short, with 6 bases between. Germline loops: CDR1 SGDLS, CDR2 YYNGEE. CDR3 residues: CASSVGPDTEAFF. CDR3 nucleotides: TGTGCCAGCAGCGTAGGGCCGGACACTGAAGCTTTCTTT.

In this sample, this clone turned up once. CDR3: CASSSLGGPGELFF. The DNA of the CDR3 is TGTGCCAGCAGCAGTTTGGGGGGCCCCGGGGAGCTGTTTTTT. The rearrangement uses TRBV28 and TRBJ2-2; D tentatively fits TRBD1 or TRBD2 (6 bases each). V shed 6 bases and J shed 6 bases, with 14 bases lying between them. The germline V gene has CDR1 MDHEN and CDR2 SYDVKM. This CDR3 spans 14 amino acids.

This chain joins TRBV6-1 and TRBJ2-3; no definite D call. V shed 1 base and J shed 4 bases, with 3 bases lying between them. Per germline, CDR1 MNHNS and CDR2 SASEGT. The length of the CDR3 is 12 residues. As DNA, the CDR3 is TGTGCCAGCAGTGAAGTGGCAGATACGCAGTATTTT. This codes for CASSEVADTQYF.

The rearrangement joins TRBV4-3 to TRBJ2-1; a possible D gene is TRBD1 (6 bases). The V gene lost 6 bases and the J gene lost 9 bases, with 24 bases spanning the gap. Germline V gene data show CDR1 as LGHNA and CDR2 as YSLEER. The CDR3 runs 16 residues. The CDR3 DNA reads TGCGCCAGCAGTCAAATTGGGGGCGGGTTGGATCGTGAGCAGTTCTTC. It codes for CASSQIGGGLDREQFF.

The chain recombines TRBV6-5 with TRBJ1-3, with 7 bases identical to TRBD1. CDR3 length: 14 amino acids. Trimming removed 6 bases from V and 0 bases from J; junction bases left unmatched: 2. Germline V lookup: CDR1 MNHEY, CDR2 SVGAGI. CDR3 coding DNA: TGTGCCAGCAGGGCAGGGGGCTCTGGAAACACCATATATTTT. Residues: CASRAGGSGNTIYF.

The table lists this clone with a few counts. The chain carries TRBV27 and TRBJ1-1; D is perhaps TRBD1 (5 bases). The CDR3 has 15 amino acids. V lost 3 bases and J 5 bases, leaving 16 bases between the germline ends. The germline V gene has CDR1 MNHEY and CDR2 SMNVEV (reference sequence). The chain's CDR3 is CASSLFRTIGTEAFF. The CDR3 region has the DNA TGTGCCAGCAGTTTGTTTCGGACAATTGGGACTGAAGCTTTCTTT.

The chain is built from TRBV9 and TRBJ2-5, with D possibly matching TRBD1 (5 bases). This CDR3 comprises 16 residues. CDR1 SGDLS and CDR2 YYNGEE come from the germline V gene. Trimming took 0 bases from V and 3 from J, leaving 15 bases between them. DNA for the CDR3: TGTGCCAGCAGCGTAGAGGTGGGGCAGGCCAAAGAGACCCAGTACTTC. The encoded protein is CASSVEVGQAKETQYF. Complete variable domain (other parts from reference TRBV9 and TRBJ2-5): DSGVTQTPKHLITATGQRVTLRCSPRSGDLSVYWYQQSLDQGLQFLIQYYNGEERAKGNILERFSAQQFPDLHSELNLSSLELGDSALYFCASSVEVGQAKETQYFGPGTRLLVL.

This clone was observed once. Relative to the germline gene, one junction end is altered; a read error may explain this. The rearrangement links TRBV7-7 to TRBJ2-1, with D maybe TRBD2 (6 bases). CDR3 length: 13 amino acids. Germline lookup yields CDR1 SSHAT and CDR2 FNYEAQ (reference sequence). CDR3 sequence: CASSPAGSNEQFF. The CDR3 DNA is TGTGCTAGCAGCCCGGCGGGGTCCAATGAGCAGTTCTTC.

Of note for this clone: One end of the junction fails to match germline, which may point to a read error. The same CDR3 is also encoded by other DNA sequences in this sample. The CDR3 loop is CAWSVVVTSPNTEAFF. The DNA of the CDR3 is TGTGCCTGGAGTGTGGTGGTTACATCCCCGAACACTGAAGCCTTCTTT. The chain is built from TRBV30 and TRBJ1-1, with unresolved D. Germline V gene lookup returns CDR1 GTSNPN and CDR2 SVGIG (reference sequence). This CDR3 contains 16 residues.

The chain combines TRBV7-9 with TRBJ2-1; 13 bases line up with TRBD2. This CDR3 spans 15 amino acids. From germline, CDR1 is SEHNR and CDR2 FQNEAQ (reference sequence). The trim removed 5 bases at V and 4 bases at J, leaving 2 bases unmatched. CDR3: CASSLTSGGYNEQFF. DNA for the CDR3: TGTGCCAGCAGCCTGACTAGCGGGGGGTACAATGAGCAGTTCTTC.

CDR3 in amino acids: CASSLVGTSGSGETQYF. The CDR3 nucleotides read TGTGCCAGCAGCTTAGTGGGAACTAGCGGGAGTGGGGAGACCCAGTACTTC. This sequence joins TRBV7-6 and TRBJ2-5; 11 positions match TRBD2. The CDR3 has 17 amino acids. V lost 1 base and J lost 5; bases outside the gene matches: 9. Germline loops: CDR1 SGHVS, CDR2 FNYEAQ. Supplemented by reference TRBV7-6 and TRBJ2-5, the full variable domain reads GAGVSQSPRYKVTKRGQDVALRCDPISGHVSLYWYRQALGQGPEFLTYFNYEAQQDKSGLPNDRFSAERPEGSISTLTIQRTEQRDSAMYRCASSLVGTSGSGETQYFGPGTRLLVL.